The sequence of this T cell receptor (beta chain) was determined in a study of blood T cell repertoires in COVID-19 (TCRdb year 2020). In the study overall: The collaborator samples originated in the United States, Italy and Spain and spanned the acute and convalescent phases of COVID-19. The material from the prospective study consisted of cDNA or gDNA derived from T cells, B-cell-depleted T cells, or PBMCs. The dataset comprised deeply sampled blood TCRbeta repertoires from subjects exposed to, actively infected with, or recovered from COVID-19. The repertoires were made available in a free public database intended to serve as a resource for research on the immune response to SARS-CoV-2. The samples were drawn from two sources: the first 160 participants of the ongoing ImmuneRACE study, and 1,000 to 1,500 subjects contributed by 6 global collaborators. Sample metadata almost always included a de-identified subject ID, COVID-19 status, age in years and sex. Where available, HLA class I and class II types were taken from metadata supplied by the sample provider and were not determined by assay-based typing.

Regarding this clone: The antigen it recognizes is unknown. Base qualities are missing; no much larger clone stands one base away.

TCRbeta CDR3 regions were amplified from genomic DNA using the immunoSEQ Assay, a bias-controlled multiplex PCR. For the original study's pipeline: Within the assay, amplification of reference gene primers was used to estimate how many nucleated cells each sample contained. To quantify the absolute abundance of each unique TCRbeta CDR3 rearrangement, sequence reads were collapsed and filtered. For each sample, productive Simpson clonality was calculated as the square root of Simpson's diversity index over productive rearrangements. TCRdb obtained this table from immuneACCESS and retained in-frame rearrangements with V and J assigned. These tables miss some clones; where compared with another copy, unresolved V genes account for less than half of the shortfall, and the remainder is unexplained. V, J and clone size are taken as reported in that table, and D and trimming were inferred from the DNA itself. The sample yields 45,000 to 65,000 clones; roughly 79% were counted once. 5.3% of the sample goes to the ten largest clones.

V drops 4 bases and J drops 5 bases, leaving 18 bases in between. From the cysteine through the phenylalanine, the CDR3 covers 15 amino acids. The read is trimmed to its CDR3 DNA, 45 bases read in frame from base 1. From the germline V gene (reference sequence), CDR1 is MNHEY and CDR2 is SMNVEV. Each collaborating institution followed its own protocols to collect whole blood in K2EDTA tubes. Collaborator samples were shipped for TCRbeta analysis as frozen whole blood, isolated PBMCs, or DNA extracted from either sample type. Broader findings and caveats from the paper: Clinical and demographic metadata were provided uncurated, with the amount varying by source and participant.

This sequence was found in a woman in her sixties with acute or convalescent COVID-19. The chain is made from TRBV27 and TRBJ2-7, with a tentative D gene TRBD1 over 6 matching bases. The sample was peripheral blood. The CDR3 region has the sequence CASSWTERGRNEQYF. In nucleotides, the sequence is TGTGCCAGCAGTTGGACAGAGCGAGGTCGGAACGAGCAGTACTTC.